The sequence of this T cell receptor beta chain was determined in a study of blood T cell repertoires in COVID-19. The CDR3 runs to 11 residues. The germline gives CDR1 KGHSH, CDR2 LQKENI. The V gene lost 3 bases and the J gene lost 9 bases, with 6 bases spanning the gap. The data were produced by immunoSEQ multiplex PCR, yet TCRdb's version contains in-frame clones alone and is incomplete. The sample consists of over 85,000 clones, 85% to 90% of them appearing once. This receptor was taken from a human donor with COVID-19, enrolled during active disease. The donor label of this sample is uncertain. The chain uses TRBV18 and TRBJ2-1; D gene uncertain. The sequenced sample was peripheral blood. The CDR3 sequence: CASSPIGEQFF. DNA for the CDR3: TGTGCCAGCTCACCGATCGGTGAGCAGTTCTTC. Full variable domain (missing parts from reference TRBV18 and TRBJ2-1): NAGVMQNPRHLVRRRGQEARLRCSPMKGHSHVYWYRQLPEEGLKFMVYLQKENIIDESGMPKERFSAEFPKEGPSILRIQQVVRGDSAAYFCASSPIGEQFFGPGTRLTVL.